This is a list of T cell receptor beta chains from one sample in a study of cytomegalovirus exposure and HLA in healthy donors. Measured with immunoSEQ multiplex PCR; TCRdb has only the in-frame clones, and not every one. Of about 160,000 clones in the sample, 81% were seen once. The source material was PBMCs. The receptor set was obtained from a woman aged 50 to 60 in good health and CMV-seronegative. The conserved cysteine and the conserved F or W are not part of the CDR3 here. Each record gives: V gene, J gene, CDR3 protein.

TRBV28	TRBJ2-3	ASRPSRGGGRTDTQY
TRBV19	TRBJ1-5	ASSIKAGESNQPQH
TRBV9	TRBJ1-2	ASSVVEGVGYT
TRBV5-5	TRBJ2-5	ASSLAVQETQY
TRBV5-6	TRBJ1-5	ASSPRRVFDSAQPQH
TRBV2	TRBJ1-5	ASSDDRGSNQPQH
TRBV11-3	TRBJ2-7	ASSPQGHSYEQY
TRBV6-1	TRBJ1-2	ASSEAPGGYGYT
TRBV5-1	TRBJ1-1	ASSLYSGGKVNTEAF
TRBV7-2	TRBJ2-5	ASSLVRGQQETQY
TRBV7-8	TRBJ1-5	ASSSRTGGSNQPQH
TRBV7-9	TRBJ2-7	ASSLGSNRIVGIYEQY
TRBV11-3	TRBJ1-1	ASSYRAGGEAF
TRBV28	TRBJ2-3	ASREVAGPPTDTQY
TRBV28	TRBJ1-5	ASSFGGKGQPQH
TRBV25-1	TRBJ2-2	ASSARLAAGPGELF
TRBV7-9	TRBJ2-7	ASSLAAPPPYEQY
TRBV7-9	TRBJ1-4	ASSPRGATNEKLF
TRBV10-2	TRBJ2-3	ASRLAGFSQHLTDTQY
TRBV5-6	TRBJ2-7	ASSRRVLKGEQY
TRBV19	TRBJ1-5	ASSMGQGGVQPQH
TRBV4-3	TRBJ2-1	ASSRGGHGEQF
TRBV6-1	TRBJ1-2	ASSDYRVYGYT
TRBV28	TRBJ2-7	ASSQRAGANYEQY
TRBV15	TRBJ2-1	ATSRGRGEENEQF
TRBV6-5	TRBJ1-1	ASSTTGGFGTEAF
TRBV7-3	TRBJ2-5	SSSLNGLQETQY
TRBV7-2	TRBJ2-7	ASSLGPGTGAYEQY
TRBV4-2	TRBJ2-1	ASSHKTNTGGTYNEQF
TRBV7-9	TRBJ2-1	ASSPRLAGGIYNEQF
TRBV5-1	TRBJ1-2	ASSSGQVQHGYT
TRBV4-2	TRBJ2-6	ASSQDVGAGANVLT
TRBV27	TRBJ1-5	ASSLSPGLSPGNQPQH